Given below is one T cell receptor (beta chain) in context. Its specificity is not known. These data come from a study of T cell responses to AZD1222 COVID-19 vaccine. Study-wide results and caveats: Samples come after the peak T cell response, not at day 14. Increases in Spike-specific TCR breadth and depth were seen after two AZD1222 doses.

Assay: immunoSEQ multiplex PCR; the TCRdb copy retains only in-frame clones and omits some. Of some 130,000 clones in the sample, 90% to 95% were seen once. Pooled together were second doses at about 4 or about 12 weeks. J lost 6 bases, V lost 5 bases, and 5 bases had no gene match. The CDR3 is 15 residues long. The germline V gene has CDR1 LGHDT and CDR2 YNNKEL (reference sequence). This clonotype was sampled from an adult who received the AZD1222 COVID-19 vaccine. The sample consisted of peripheral blood, taken 28 days after the second AZD1222 dose. The chain uses TRBV3-1 (or the pseudogene TRBV3-2) and TRBJ2-2; 11 nucleotides match TRBD2. CDR3 nucleotide sequence: TGTGCCAGCAGCGGACTAGCGGGTGTCTCCGGGGAGCTGTTTTTT. Amino acids: CASSGLAGVSGELFF.